This T cell receptor beta chain was captured in a study of STAT5B mutations in CD4+ large granular lymphocyte leukemia. Study observations and caveats: 8/27 top patient clones versus 2/35 control clones were TRBV06-family.

This table comes from immunoSEQ multiplex PCR, and its TCRdb copy is limited to in-frame clones, with some not included. The repertoire has approximately 19,000 clones, roughly three quarters of them found once; the top ten carry about 30%. Only one count was recorded for this clone. Its antigen is not identified. This CDR3 has 15 amino acids. Germline V lookup: CDR1 SGHKS, CDR2 YYEKEE (reference sequence). Trimming shortened V by 1 base and J by 1 base, and 9 bases separated the two germline ends. The V gene is TRBV5-5, the J gene TRBJ2-1; D unresolved. Sequencing was performed on CD4+ T cells from blood buffy coats. This sequence originates from a human donor in good health. The CDR3 DNA is TGTGCCAGCAGCTTGTCCTCAGGTTCCTACAATGAGCAGTTCTTC. This translates into CASSLSSGSYNEQFF.